These T cell receptor beta chains were read from a single sample in a study of shared clonotypes between healthy human individuals. Using immunoSEQ multiplex PCR, the repertoire was profiled, and TCRdb retains in-frame clones only, with some absent. The table has 600,000 or so clones, roughly 95% seen once. The sample was naive CD8+ T cells sorted from blood. The receptors here all came from a woman in her thirties in good health. Both conserved end residues are part of each CDR3. A D gene is named only where the DNA matches it firmly. Size is stated for part of the rows, as once, few or many counts, or as a class when the clone is expanded.

clone size: NA; D gene: TRBD2; V gene: TRBV9; J gene: TRBJ2-7; CDR3 DNA: TGTGCCAGCAGCGTAGGGCTAGCGGCTGCCTACGAGCAGTACTTC; CDR3 protein: CASSVGLAAAYEQYF
clone size: NA; D gene: NA; V gene: TRBV6-1; J gene: TRBJ2-2; CDR3 DNA: TGTGCCAGCAGTGGCCCCGACAGGATAGGAACCGGGGAGCTGTTTTTT; CDR3 protein: CASSGPDRIGTGELFF
clone size: NA; D gene: TRBD1; V gene: TRBV4-1; J gene: TRBJ2-7; CDR3 DNA: TGCGCCAGCAGCCAGGCGGGACAGGGGGCCTACGAGCAGTACTTC; CDR3 protein: CASSQAGQGAYEQYF
clone size: NA; D gene: NA; V gene: TRBV2; J gene: TRBJ2-7; CDR3 DNA: TGTGCCAGCACGCAGAGCTCCTACGAGCAGTACTTC; CDR3 protein: CASTQSSYEQYF
clone size: NA; D gene: TRBD1; V gene: TRBV5-1; J gene: TRBJ2-7; CDR3 DNA: TGCGCCAGCAGGTTGGGACAGGGGAGCTCCTACGAGCAGTACTTC; CDR3 protein: CASRLGQGSSYEQYF
clone size: NA; D gene: TRBD2; V gene: TRBV15; J gene: TRBJ2-5; CDR3 DNA: TGTGCCACCAGCGGTAGACTAGCGGGAGCAGAGACCCAGTACTTC; CDR3 protein: CATSGRLAGAETQYF
clone size: NA; D gene: TRBD2; V gene: TRBV5-1; J gene: TRBJ2-1; CDR3 DNA: TGCGCCAGCAGCCTACTCTCTAGCGGGAGCCTCGATGAGCAGTTCTTC; CDR3 protein: CASSLLSSGSLDEQFF
clone size: NA; D gene: NA; V gene: TRBV11-2; J gene: TRBJ1-2; CDR3 DNA: TGTGCCAGCAGCCAAGTCCCAGGTGGGGTTATGGTCGGCTACACCTTC; CDR3 protein: CASSQVPGGVMVGYTF
clone size: NA; D gene: TRBD2; V gene: TRBV5-6; J gene: TRBJ2-1; CDR3 DNA: TGTGCCAGCAGCCCGACGTTGGCGGGAGTCCACAATGAGCAGTTCTTC; CDR3 protein: CASSPTLAGVHNEQFF
clone size: NA; D gene: NA; V gene: TRBV15; J gene: TRBJ1-5; CDR3 DNA: TGTGCCACCAGCAGAGAACGCAATCAGCCCCAGCATTTT; CDR3 protein: CATSRERNQPQHF
clone size: NA; D gene: NA; V gene: TRBV13; J gene: TRBJ2-5; CDR3 DNA: TGTGCCAGCAGCGAGCCCCTAGGGGGAGAGACCCAGTACTTC; CDR3 protein: CASSEPLGGETQYF
clone size: NA; D gene: NA; V gene: TRBV28; J gene: TRBJ2-7; CDR3 DNA: TGTGCCAGCACCCAGCCAACCTACGAGCAGTACTTC; CDR3 protein: CASTQPTYEQYF
clone size: NA; D gene: NA; V gene: TRBV5-4; J gene: TRBJ2-5; CDR3 DNA: TGTGCCAGCAGCTGGGTGGGCCAAGAGACCCAGTACTTC; CDR3 protein: CASSWVGQETQYF
clone size: once; D gene: NA; V gene: TRBV7-6; J gene: TRBJ1-6; CDR3 DNA: TGTGCCAGCAGCTTTGACAGCTCCTATAATTCACCCCTCCACTTT; CDR3 protein: CASSFDSSYNSPLHF
clone size: few; D gene: NA; V gene: TRBV5-6; J gene: TRBJ2-7; CDR3 DNA: TGTGCCAGCAGCTTGGTCTCCTACGAGCAGTACTTC; CDR3 protein: CASSLVSYEQYF
clone size: NA; D gene: NA; V gene: TRBV19; J gene: TRBJ1-3; CDR3 DNA: TGTGCCAGTAGTGGAAGCTCTGGAAACACCATATATTTT; CDR3 protein: CASSGSSGNTIYF
clone size: NA; D gene: TRBD1; V gene: TRBV18; J gene: TRBJ1-1; CDR3 DNA: TGTGCCAGCTCTCCCACAGGGGTGAACACTGAAGCTTTCTTT; CDR3 protein: CASSPTGVNTEAFF
clone size: NA; D gene: NA; V gene: TRBV7-9; J gene: TRBJ1-3; CDR3 DNA: TGTGCCAGCAGTCCCCCCTCCACAGAGGTCGGAAACACCATATATTTT; CDR3 protein: CASSPPSTEVGNTIYF
clone size: NA; D gene: NA; V gene: TRBV20-1; J gene: TRBJ1-2; CDR3 DNA: TGCAGTGTCCGGGACTATCCTGGCTACACCTTC; CDR3 protein: CSVRDYPGYTF
clone size: once; D gene: NA; V gene: TRBV19; J gene: TRBJ1-2; CDR3 DNA: TGTGCCAGTAGTGAGTTGGGGAATAACTATGGCTACACCTTC; CDR3 protein: CASSELGNNYGYTF
clone size: NA; D gene: NA; V gene: TRBV5-1; J gene: TRBJ2-2; CDR3 DNA: TGCGCCAGCAGCTTGGCCGGAACCGGGGAGCTGTTTTTT; CDR3 protein: CASSLAGTGELFF
clone size: NA; D gene: NA; V gene: TRBV5-4; J gene: TRBJ1-5; CDR3 DNA: TGTGCCAGGAGAGGGGTCCCCAATCAGCCCCAGCATTTT; CDR3 protein: CARRGVPNQPQHF
clone size: once; D gene: TRBD1; V gene: TRBV7-8; J gene: TRBJ1-1; CDR3 DNA: TGTGCCAGCAGCTTAGGCCAGGGGGCAACTGAAGCTTTCTTT; CDR3 protein: CASSLGQGATEAFF
clone size: NA; D gene: NA; V gene: TRBV27; J gene: TRBJ2-4; CDR3 DNA: TGTGCCAGCAGTTTGGGGCAGCAGAAAAACATTCAGTACTTC; CDR3 protein: CASSLGQQKNIQYF
clone size: NA; D gene: NA; V gene: TRBV28; J gene: TRBJ1-1; CDR3 DNA: TGTGCCAGCAGTTTTGGAACGGAAGCTTTCTTT; CDR3 protein: CASSFGTEAFF
clone size: once; D gene: NA; V gene: TRBV15; J gene: TRBJ2-3; CDR3 DNA: TGTGCCACCAGCTCCATGCCCACAGATACGCAGTATTTT; CDR3 protein: CATSSMPTDTQYF
clone size: NA; D gene: TRBD1; V gene: TRBV19; J gene: TRBJ2-7; CDR3 DNA: TGTGCCAGTAGTGTGACAGGGACCGAGCAGTACTTC; CDR3 protein: CASSVTGTEQYF
clone size: NA; D gene: NA; V gene: TRBV29-1; J gene: TRBJ1-2; CDR3 DNA: TGCAGCGTTGAGGGGACTCGGAACGGTGGCTACACCTTC; CDR3 protein: CSVEGTRNGGYTF
clone size: few; D gene: NA; V gene: TRBV9; J gene: TRBJ1-1; CDR3 DNA: TGTGCCAGCAGCGCGGGTAGATCGAATGAAGCTTTCTTT; CDR3 protein: CASSAGRSNEAFF
clone size: NA; D gene: NA; V gene: TRBV5-6; J gene: TRBJ2-1; CDR3 DNA: TGTGCCAGCCATAATAGCAATGAGCAGTTCTTC; CDR3 protein: CASHNSNEQFF
clone size: few; D gene: NA; V gene: TRBV5-4; J gene: TRBJ2-7; CDR3 DNA: TGTGCCAGCAGCTTGGCAGAGAACTACGAGCAGTACTTC; CDR3 protein: CASSLAENYEQYF
clone size: NA; D gene: TRBD2; V gene: TRBV11-1; J gene: TRBJ2-7; CDR3 DNA: TGTGCCAGCAGCTTAGCGGGGGGGGTCGAGCAGTACTTC; CDR3 protein: CASSLAGGVEQYF
clone size: few; D gene: NA; V gene: TRBV19; J gene: TRBJ2-1; CDR3 DNA: TGTGCCAGTAGTATTGGGGAGAGCTCCTACAATGAGCAGTTCTTC; CDR3 protein: CASSIGESSYNEQFF
clone size: NA; D gene: NA; V gene: TRBV27; J gene: TRBJ2-5; CDR3 DNA: TGTGCCAGCAGCCGGGGGGAGACCCAGTACTTC; CDR3 protein: CASSRGETQYF
clone size: NA; D gene: NA; V gene: TRBV25-1; J gene: TRBJ2-5; CDR3 DNA: TGTGCCACAGGGCAGGGGGGGGAAGAGACCCAGTACTTC; CDR3 protein: CATGQGGEETQYF
clone size: NA; D gene: NA; V gene: TRBV27; J gene: TRBJ2-7; CDR3 DNA: TGTGCCAGCAGTTTATTGTGGGGAAGCGAGCAGTACTTC; CDR3 protein: CASSLLWGSEQYF
clone size: NA; D gene: NA; V gene: TRBV28; J gene: TRBJ1-5; CDR3 DNA: TGTGCCAGCAGTTTATCGTTCCAGGGGTTTAATCAGCCCCAGCATTTT; CDR3 protein: CASSLSFQGFNQPQHF
clone size: NA; D gene: NA; V gene: TRBV10-2; J gene: TRBJ2-7; CDR3 DNA: TGCGCCAGCAGTGAGAGAAAGGCAGGGCCTCACGAGCAGTACTTC; CDR3 protein: CASSERKAGPHEQYF
clone size: NA; D gene: TRBD2; V gene: TRBV4-1; J gene: TRBJ2-3; CDR3 DNA: TGCGCCAGCAGCCCCAGAGCGGGAGTCACAGATACGCAGTATTTT; CDR3 protein: CASSPRAGVTDTQYF
clone size: NA; D gene: TRBD1; V gene: TRBV6-1; J gene: TRBJ2-7; CDR3 DNA: TGTGCCAGCAAGGGACAGGGGGCCGAGCAGTACTTC; CDR3 protein: CASKGQGAEQYF
clone size: NA; D gene: NA; V gene: TRBV5-6; J gene: TRBJ2-7; CDR3 DNA: TGTGCCAGCAGCCGCCAGGAGGAAGCCTACGAGCAGTACTTC; CDR3 protein: CASSRQEEAYEQYF
clone size: once; D gene: NA; V gene: TRBV19; J gene: TRBJ2-7; CDR3 DNA: TGTGCCAGTAGTATTTTCAGAGGCGAGCAGTACTTC; CDR3 protein: CASSIFRGEQYF
clone size: NA; D gene: NA; V gene: TRBV5-4; J gene: TRBJ2-7; CDR3 DNA: TGTGCCAGCAGCTACCGGGATTTAGCCTACGAGCAGTACTTC; CDR3 protein: CASSYRDLAYEQYF
clone size: NA; D gene: TRBD2; V gene: TRBV6-1; J gene: TRBJ2-3; CDR3 DNA: TGTGCCAGCAGCTCGACTAGCGGATACCAAGATACGCAGTATTTT; CDR3 protein: CASSSTSGYQDTQYF